Listed below are T cell receptor beta chains from one sample, sequenced in a study of OX40 agonist ivuxolimab in advanced cancers. Sequencing used immunoSEQ multiplex PCR; TCRdb keeps in-frame clones, though not all of them. The sample comprises some 69,000 clones, 60% to 85% of which are singletons, and about 2.1% rests with the top ten. The specimen was CD4+ or CD8+ T cells sorted from blood, collected in a trial of the OX40 agonist ivuxolimab. The receptors here all came from an adult with an advanced solid tumor such as melanoma, head and neck, liver or kidney cancer. Each CDR3 is given with its conserved first and last residue. The D gene is left open where the match is weak. Part of the rows lack a size; the others show once, few, many or a class for expanded clones.

V	D	size	J	DNA	CDR3
TRBV28	-	-	TRBJ2-3	TGTGCCAGCAGTCCCCCGACTGCTATGGGCACAGATACGCAGTATTTT	CASSPPTAMGTDTQYF
TRBV9	-	-	TRBJ2-7	TGTGCCAGCAGCGTAAAGGGGGGGTCGCGGGAGCAGTACTTC	CASSVKGGSREQYF
TRBV12-5	-	-	TRBJ2-2	TGTGCTAGTGCCGGATGGACCGGGGAGCTGTTTTTT	CASAGWTGELFF
TRBV7-2	-	-	TRBJ2-2	TGTGCCAGCAGCCCAGACTGGAACGGGGAGCTGTTTTTT	CASSPDWNGELFF
TRBV30	-	-	TRBJ1-6	TGTGCCTGGAGGACCCCCCGGTCGGGACCCCTCCACTTT	CAWRTPRSGPLHF
TRBV28	TRBD2	few	TRBJ2-1	TGTGCCAGCATTTCAACTAGCGGGAGACAGTACAATGAGCAGTTCTTC	CASISTSGRQYNEQFF
TRBV6-6	-	-	TRBJ1-5	TGTGCCAGCAGTTACTCGGCAGACTATAGCAATCAGCCCCAGCATTTT	CASSYSADYSNQPQHF
TRBV18	TRBD1	-	TRBJ1-5	TGTGCCAGCTCACCGGGACAGGCCCTAGATCAGCCCCAGCATTTT	CASSPGQALDQPQHF
TRBV6-1	TRBD1	few	TRBJ2-6	TGTGCCAGCAGAACAGGGGGCTCTGGGGCCAACGTCCTGACTTTC	CASRTGGSGANVLTF
TRBV28	-	-	TRBJ2-7	TGTGCCAGCAGCTTGTTCAGGGGCGACCCCTACGAGCAGTACTTC	CASSLFRGDPYEQYF
TRBV10-1	-	-	TRBJ2-1	TGCGCCAGCAGTGGAGGTCGGGCCAGCTCCTACAATGAGCAGTTCTTC	CASSGGRASSYNEQFF
TRBV5-1	-	-	TRBJ2-2	TGCGCCAGCAGCTTGGGGTTATGGGACAAGAACACCGGGGAGCTGTTTTTT	CASSLGLWDKNTGELFF
TRBV5-1	-	-	TRBJ2-3	TGCGCCAGCAGAGAGAGCACAGATACGCAGTATTTT	CASRESTDTQYF
TRBV2	TRBD1	once	TRBJ2-1	TGTGCCAGCAAACTTCGGACAGGGATGTACAATGAGCAGTTCTTC	CASKLRTGMYNEQFF
TRBV13	-	-	TRBJ2-2	TGTGCCAGCTCTCACTTCACCGGGGAGCTGTTTTTT	CASSHFTGELFF
TRBV4-2	TRBD2	-	TRBJ2-7	TGTGCCAGCAGCCAAGATCCCCCCTCTGGCGGGGGGCGATCCTACGAGCAGTACTTC	CASSQDPPSGGGRSYEQYF
TRBV18	TRBD1	-	TRBJ2-2	TGTGCCAGCTCACCACGGACAGGGAAGAGGGGCGGGGAGCTGTTTTTT	CASSPRTGKRGGELFF
TRBV7-6	-	-	TRBJ2-2	TGTGCCAGCAGCTTAAGGGGGGACACCGGGGAGCTGTTTTTT	CASSLRGDTGELFF
TRBV23-1	-	once	TRBJ2-3	TGCGCCAGCAGTGACGGAGATACGCAGTATTTT	CASSDGDTQYF
TRBV5-1	TRBD1	-	TRBJ1-3	TGCGCCAGCAGTTTGGACAGGGTTGAAGGAAACACCATATATTTT	CASSLDRVEGNTIYF
TRBV6-1	TRBD1	-	TRBJ2-2	TGTGCCAGCAGAAAGGACAGGGCGGCCGGGGAGCTGTTTTTT	CASRKDRAAGELFF
TRBV19	-	-	TRBJ2-5	TGTGCCAGTAGCCAATTTAGGGGGGAGACCCAGTACTTC	CASSQFRGETQYF
TRBV7-9	-	-	TRBJ2-7	TGTGCCAGCAGCTTAGGCCGCACATACGAGCAGTACTTC	CASSLGRTYEQYF
TRBV6-4	-	once	TRBJ2-7	TGTGCCAGCAGTGACCCCGCGGGACAGAACTACGAGCAGTACTTC	CASSDPAGQNYEQYF
TRBV29-1	-	-	TRBJ1-4	TGCAGCGTTGAAGATGGCATCGGACCCGCAGAAAAACTGTTTTTT	CSVEDGIGPAEKLFF
TRBV7-8	-	-	TRBJ1-2	TGTGCCAGCAGCTTAACAAGAGGACAGCAAGCCCACCACTATGGCTACACCTTC	CASSLTRGQQAHHYGYTF
TRBV6-1	-	-	TRBJ2-7	TGTGCCAGCCTCCAAGACTACGAGCAGTACTTC	CASLQDYEQYF
TRBV5-1	-	-	TRBJ2-5	TGCGCCAGCAGCTCCGGGACTTTACAAGAGACCCAGTACTTC	CASSSGTLQETQYF
TRBV2	-	once	TRBJ1-2	TGTGCCAGCAGCGAGGTGGCCGGTAGAAGCTATGGCTACACCTTC	CASSEVAGRSYGYTF
TRBV5-6	-	-	TRBJ1-2	TGTGCCAGCAGCTTATATCGTGGCTACACCTTC	CASSLYRGYTF
TRBV28	-	-	TRBJ1-2	TGTGCCAGCAGTTCCCCGGGAAGGGGATTTATGGGCTACACCTTC	CASSSPGRGFMGYTF
TRBV9	-	-	TRBJ2-3	TGTGCCAGCAGCCCTTCCCTGTCCACAGATACGCAGTATTTT	CASSPSLSTDTQYF
TRBV7-9	-	-	TRBJ1-1	TGTGCCAGCAGCTTTTCAACGAACACTGAAGCTTTCTTT	CASSFSTNTEAFF
TRBV29-1	-	few	TRBJ2-2	TGCAGCGTTCGCCGACGGAACACCGGGGAGCTGTTTTTT	CSVRRRNTGELFF
TRBV5-1	-	-	TRBJ1-1	TGCGCCAGCAGCTTAGCGGTGAACACTGAAGCTTTCTTT	CASSLAVNTEAFF
TRBV10-2	-	few	TRBJ2-5	TGCGCCAGCAGCGTCACCGGGACTCAAGAGACCCAGTACTTC	CASSVTGTQETQYF
TRBV18	-	-	TRBJ1-2	TGTGCCAGCTCACCACAGGGGGTGGGCTATGGCTACACCTTC	CASSPQGVGYGYTF
TRBV27	-	-	TRBJ2-7	TGTGCCAGCAGTCGACGGGAGACCGCCTACGAGCAGTACTTC	CASSRRETAYEQYF
TRBV7-3	-	-	TRBJ2-1	TGTGCCAGCAGCGTCGACAGAGCCTCCTACAATGAGCAGTTCTTC	CASSVDRASYNEQFF
TRBV28	-	-	TRBJ1-2	TGTGCCAGCAGTGCTGGGACGTTTAACTATGGCTACACCTTC	CASSAGTFNYGYTF
TRBV30	-	few	TRBJ2-3	TGTGCCTGGAGTCTTCTCCACAGGGGGGGGACAGATACGCAGTATTTT	CAWSLLHRGGTDTQYF
TRBV6-1	TRBD1	once	TRBJ1-2	TGTGCCAGCAGTGACCGGACAGGTTCCGACTATGGCTACACCTTC	CASSDRTGSDYGYTF
TRBV27	TRBD1	-	TRBJ2-6	TGTGCCAGCAGTTTTACAGGGGCCGGGGCCAACGTCCTGACTTTC	CASSFTGAGANVLTF
TRBV2	-	once	TRBJ2-5	TGTGCCAGCAGCCCCTGGACAGTCCAAGAGACCCAGTACTTC	CASSPWTVQETQYF
TRBV2	-	-	TRBJ1-6	TGTGCCAGCAACAGGGAATCACCCCTCCACTTT	CASNRESPLHF
TRBV5-1	TRBD2	-	TRBJ2-2	TGCGCCAGCAGCTTGAGTCCTAGCGGGAACACCGGGGAGCTGTTTTTT	CASSLSPSGNTGELFF
TRBV19	TRBD1	few	TRBJ1-5	TGTGCCAGTAGTACCTTAACAGGGGTAGGCAATCAGCCCCAGCATTTT	CASSTLTGVGNQPQHF
TRBV15	-	-	TRBJ1-2	TGTGCCACCAGCAGAGACTGGCAGGGTATTTATGGCTACACCTTC	CATSRDWQGIYGYTF
TRBV6-1	-	many	TRBJ1-4	TGTGCCAGCAGGGAAAGACAGCTAGGCGGGGAAAAACTGTTTTTT	CASRERQLGGEKLFF